The entry that follows covers one T cell receptor (beta chain) sequence. The data are from a study of blood T cells in healthy people across ages. With a J-beta primer mix and a sample-barcoded 5' primer, a second PCR ran roughly 6 to 12 cycles. TCRdb redid the calling of the 5' RACE reads with MiXCR, one entry per CDR3 protein. Of over 1,500,000 distinct CDR3 sequences listed, roughly 49% were seen once; the top ten hold 2.1%. Germline loops: CDR1 MNHEY, CDR2 SVGEGT. The CDR3 has 13 amino acids. Trimming stripped 7 bases from V and 1 base from J, with 9 bases between. This rearrangement joins TRBV6-2 or TRBV6-3 to TRBJ2-3; D is perhaps TRBD1 or TRBD2 (5 bases each). The TCR comes from a woman between 40 and 55 years old in good health. The sample consisted of blood. The CDR3 nucleotides are TGTGCCAGCAATAGGGACCGCACAGATACGCAGTATTTT. This encodes CASNRDRTDTQYF.